The rows below give T cell receptor beta chains drawn from one sample of a study of blood T cell repertoires in COVID-19. This table comes from immunoSEQ multiplex PCR, and its TCRdb copy is limited to in-frame clones, with some not included. The sample yields about 260,000 clones, approximately 85% seen once. Source material: peripheral blood. These receptors all come from a human donor in a cohort sampled during active COVID-19. Both conserved end residues are part of each CDR3. A D gene is named only where the DNA matches it firmly. Expanded clones get a size class; other rows say once, few or many, or leave the size out.

CDR3 length	V gene	D gene	J gene	clone size	CDR3 DNA	CDR3 protein
14	TRBV6-1	-	TRBJ2-5	-	TGTGCCAGCAGTGACCTACAGGGATGGGAGACCCAGTACTTC	CASSDLQGWETQYF
17	TRBV27	-	TRBJ2-3	-	TGTGCCAGCAGTTCCTCGCGACTAGTTAGGGGCACAGATACGCAGTATTTT	CASSSSRLVRGTDTQYF
18	TRBV10-3	TRBD1	TRBJ1-2	-	TGTGCCATCAGTGATAGCATCGCGGGGCAGGGGGCAGAATATGGCTACACCTTC	CAISDSIAGQGAEYGYTF
14	TRBV4-3	TRBD1	TRBJ1-4	-	TGCGCCAGCAGCCCCGGACAGGGTTACGGAAAACTGTTTTTT	CASSPGQGYGKLFF
13	TRBV6-5	-	TRBJ1-2	-	TGTGCCAGCAGTCGCAGCGGGGGCTATGGCTACACCTTC	CASSRSGGYGYTF
14	TRBV3-1/TRBV3-2	TRBD1	TRBJ2-7	-	TGTGCCAGCAGCCAAGGGACAGGGAACTACGAGCAGTACTTC	CASSQGTGNYEQYF
13	TRBV13	-	TRBJ2-5	-	TGTGCCAGCAGCCCGGGGGAAGGGGAGACCCAGTACTTC	CASSPGEGETQYF
14	TRBV19	TRBD2	TRBJ2-2	-	TGTGCCAGTAGTACCGGGAGGGCCGCCGGGGAGCTGTTTTTT	CASSTGRAAGELFF
18	TRBV28	-	TRBJ2-7	-	TGTGCCAGCAGTTTATACCCCTCCACTACCTCCTTTATCTACGAGCAGTACTTC	CASSLYPSTTSFIYEQYF
13	TRBV4-1	-	TRBJ2-1	-	TGCGCCAGCAGCCCTAGTCGTTTCAATGAGCAGTTCTTC	CASSPSRFNEQFF
15	TRBV27	TRBD2	TRBJ2-1	-	TGTGCCAGCAGTTTATGGGGCGGGGGGGATAATGAGCAGTTCTTC	CASSLWGGGDNEQFF
16	TRBV4-3	-	TRBJ2-6	-	TGCGCCAGCAGCCAAGATGAGGGGGTCGGGGCCAACGTCCTGACTTTC	CASSQDEGVGANVLTF
14	TRBV5-1	-	TRBJ1-6	once	TGCGCCAGCAGGCCCGGGTACGGTAATTCACCCCTCCACTTT	CASRPGYGNSPLHF
12	TRBV30	-	TRBJ2-5	-	TGTGCCTGGAGTTCTAGGGGAGAGACCCAGTACTTC	CAWSSRGETQYF
14	TRBV7-8	-	TRBJ2-7	few	TGTGCCAGCAGCTCCGACAATTCCCCCGGCGAGCAGTACTTC	CASSSDNSPGEQYF
15	TRBV11-3	-	TRBJ1-1	-	TGTGCCAGCAGTCTTCCGGGACACCCAGTTAGTGAAGCTTTCTTT	CASSLPGHPVSEAFF
16	TRBV7-9	-	TRBJ1-5	few	TGTGCCAGCAGCCCTCTCAGGCTTGATAGCAATCAGCCCCAGCATTTT	CASSPLRLDSNQPQHF
17	TRBV28	-	TRBJ1-2	few	TGTGCCAGCAGTTTGGGGTTTGAGGGCCTGGGGAAAAATGGCTACACCTTC	CASSLGFEGLGKNGYTF
15	TRBV5-4	-	TRBJ1-4	-	TGTGCCAGCAGCTCCGAGGGTCTTCCAAATGAAAAACTGTTTTTT	CASSSEGLPNEKLFF
15	TRBV2	TRBD2	TRBJ2-7	-	TGTGCCAGCAGGCGAGCGGGGGGTAGGGAGGACGAGCAGTACTTC	CASRRAGGREDEQYF
14	TRBV14	-	TRBJ1-1	-	TGTGCCAGCAGCCTCCTAGGCCGGGAAGCTGAAGCTTTCTTT	CASSLLGREAEAFF
12	TRBV9	-	TRBJ2-1	-	TGTGCCAGCGGCTTGGGAGCTTCCGAGCAGTTCTTC	CASGLGASEQFF
14	TRBV9	TRBD1	TRBJ2-3	once	TGTGCCAGCAGCGGGGGACAGGGGGGTGATACGCAGTATTTT	CASSGGQGGDTQYF
15	TRBV9	TRBD2	TRBJ2-3	-	TGTGCCAGCAGCGTAGTGTCTAGCGGGAGGGATACGCAGTATTTT	CASSVVSSGRDTQYF
14	TRBV6-5	-	TRBJ1-1	-	TGTGCCAGCAGTTACTCGACAGGCAACACTGAAGCTTTCTTT	CASSYSTGNTEAFF